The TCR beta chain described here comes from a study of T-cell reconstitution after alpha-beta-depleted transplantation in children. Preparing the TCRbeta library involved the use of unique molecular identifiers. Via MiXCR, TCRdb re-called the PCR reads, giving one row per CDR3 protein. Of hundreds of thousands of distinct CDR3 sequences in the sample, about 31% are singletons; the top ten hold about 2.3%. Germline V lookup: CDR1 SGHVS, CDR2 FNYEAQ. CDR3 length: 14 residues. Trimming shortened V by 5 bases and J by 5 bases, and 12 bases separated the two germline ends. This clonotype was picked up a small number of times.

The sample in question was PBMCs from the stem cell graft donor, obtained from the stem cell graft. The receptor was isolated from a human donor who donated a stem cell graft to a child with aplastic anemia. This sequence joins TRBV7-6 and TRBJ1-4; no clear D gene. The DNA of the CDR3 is TGTGCCAGCAGCCCTCTCGGGCGGAATGAAAAACTGTTTTTT. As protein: CASSPLGRNEKLFF.